This TCR beta chain originates from a study of T cell changes during pregnancy in multiple sclerosis. Sequencing was performed with immunoSEQ multiplex PCR; in TCRdb, only in-frame clones are kept and a portion is missing. The sample consists of around 60,000 clones, around 92% of them appearing once. The CDR3 is 15 residues long. Per germline, CDR1 MDHEN and CDR2 SYDVKM. V was trimmed by 7 bases and J by 4 bases, leaving 17 bases between them. The sequence came from a female donor in good health, enrolled as a control in a pregnancy study. The sequencing used peripheral blood, collected in the second trimester of pregnancy. The V call is TRBV28, the J call TRBJ1-5; TRBD1 might be the D (6 bases). The CDR3 nucleotides read TGTGCCAGCACATCCGGGGGGGGCCGGAATCAGCCCCAGCATTTT. Amino acid sequence: CASTSGGGRNQPQHF. The whole variable domain, remainder taken from reference TRBV28 and TRBJ1-5, is DVKVTQSSRYLVKRTGEKVFLECVQDMDHENMFWYRQDPGLGLRLIYFSYDVKMKEKGDIPEGYSVSREKKERFSLILESASTNQTSMYLCASTSGGGRNQPQHFGDGTRLSIL.